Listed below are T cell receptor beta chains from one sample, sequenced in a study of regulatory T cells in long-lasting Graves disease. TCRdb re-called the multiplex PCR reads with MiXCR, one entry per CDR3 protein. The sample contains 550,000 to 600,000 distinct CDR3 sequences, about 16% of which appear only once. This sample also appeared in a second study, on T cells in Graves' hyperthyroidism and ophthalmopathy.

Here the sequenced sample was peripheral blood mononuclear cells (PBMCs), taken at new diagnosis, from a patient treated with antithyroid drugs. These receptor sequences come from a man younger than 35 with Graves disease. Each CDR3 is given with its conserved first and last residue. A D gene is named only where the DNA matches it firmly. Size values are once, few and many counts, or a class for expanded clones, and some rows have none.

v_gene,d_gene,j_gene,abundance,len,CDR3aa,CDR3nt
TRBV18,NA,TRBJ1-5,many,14,CASSPRQGNQPQHF,TGTGCCAGCTCACCGCGGCAGGGGAATCAGCCCCAGCATTTT
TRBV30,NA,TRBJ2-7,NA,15,CAWSVSRQVLSEQYF,TGTGCCTGGAGTGTGTCAAGACAGGTGTTAAGCGAGCAGTACTTC
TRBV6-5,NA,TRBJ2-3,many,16,CASSYGATASTDTQYF,TGTGCCAGCAGTTACGGGGCCACCGCCAGCACAGATACGCAGTATTTT
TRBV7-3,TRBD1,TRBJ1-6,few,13,CASSRDRNSPLHF,TGTGCCAGCAGCCGGGACAGGAATTCACCCCTCCACTTT
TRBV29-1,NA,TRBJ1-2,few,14,CSVAIQGSIYGYTF,TGCAGCGTTGCCATCCAGGGGTCCATCTATGGCTACACCTTC
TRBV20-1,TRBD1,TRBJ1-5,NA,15,CSAQENRGSPQPQHF,TGCAGTGCGCAAGAAAACAGGGGGAGTCCTCAGCCCCAGCATTTT
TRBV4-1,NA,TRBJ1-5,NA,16,CASSQDRWDSNQPQHF,TGCGCCAGCAGCCAAGATAGATGGGATAGCAATCAGCCCCAGCATTTT
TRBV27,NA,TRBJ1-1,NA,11,CASSSFTEAFF,TGTGCCAGCAGTTCCTTCACTGAAGCTTTCTTT
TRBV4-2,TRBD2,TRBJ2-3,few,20,CASSQDSPLSGTTQADTQYF,TGTGCCAGCAGCCAAGATAGCCCATTATCCGGGACTACCCAGGCAGATACGCAGTATTTT
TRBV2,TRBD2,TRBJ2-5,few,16,CASSEGGGVRGETQYF,TGTGCCAGCAGTGAAGGGGGAGGGGTTAGGGGAGAGACCCAGTACTTC
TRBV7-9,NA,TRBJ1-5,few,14,CASSHARGNQPQHF,TGTGCCAGCAGCCATGCCAGGGGCAATCAGCCCCAGCATTTT
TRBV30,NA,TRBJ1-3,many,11,CAWRSGNTIYF,TGTGCCTGGAGGTCTGGAAACACCATATATTTT
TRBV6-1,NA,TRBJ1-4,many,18,CASSEVRGRRLSNEKLFF,TGTGCCAGCAGTGAAGTTCGGGGTAGGCGGTTAAGTAATGAAAAACTGTTTTTT
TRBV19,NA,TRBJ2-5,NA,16,CASSIAGTSGGETQYF,TGTGCCAGTAGTATAGCCGGGACCTCCGGAGGAGAGACCCAGTACTTC
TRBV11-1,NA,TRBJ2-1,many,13,CASSLVSGNEQFF,TGTGCCAGCAGCTTAGTTTCGGGGAATGAGCAGTTCTTC
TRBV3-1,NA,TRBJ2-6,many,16,CASSQKRVSGANVLTF,TGTGCCAGCAGCCAGAAGAGGGTCTCTGGGGCCAACGTCCTGACTTTC
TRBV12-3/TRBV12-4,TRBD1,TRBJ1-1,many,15,CASNQGVTTNTEAFF,TGTGCCAGCAACCAGGGGGTTACCACCAACACTGAAGCTTTCTTT
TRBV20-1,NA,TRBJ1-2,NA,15,CSARDPSGVVYGYTF,TGCAGTGCTAGAGACCCCTCCGGGGTGGTCTATGGCTACACCTTC
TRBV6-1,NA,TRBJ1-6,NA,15,CASREGTNYNSPLHF,TGTGCCAGCAGGGAGGGGACGAACTATAATTCACCCCTCCACTTT
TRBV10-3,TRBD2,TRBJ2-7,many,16,CAISKGLAGGSYEQYF,TGTGCCATCAGTAAAGGACTAGCGGGAGGCTCCTACGAGCAGTACTTC
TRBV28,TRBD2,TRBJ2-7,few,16,CASRHTGLAGVYEQYF,TGTGCCAGCCGACATACCGGGCTAGCGGGAGTATACGAGCAGTACTTC
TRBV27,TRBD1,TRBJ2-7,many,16,CASRGFGTGSFYEQYF,TGTGCCAGCAGGGGATTTGGGACAGGGAGCTTCTACGAGCAGTACTTC
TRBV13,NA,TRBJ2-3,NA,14,CASSLFLGTDTQYF,TGTGCCAGCAGCTTATTCCTCGGCACAGATACGCAGTATTTT
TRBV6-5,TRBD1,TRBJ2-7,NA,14,CASSYDRTGDEQYF,TGTGCCAGCAGTTACGACAGGACAGGGGACGAGCAGTACTTC
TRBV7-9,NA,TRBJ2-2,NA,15,CASSPDAGSAGELFF,TGTGCCAGCAGCCCTGACGCGGGGTCGGCCGGGGAGCTGTTTTTT
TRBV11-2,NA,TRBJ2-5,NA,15,CASSPQGAGGETQYF,TGCGCCAGCAGCCCACAGGGTGCCGGGGGAGAGACCCAGTACTTC
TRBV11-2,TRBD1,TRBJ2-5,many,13,CASSTGQQETQYF,TGTGCCAGTAGTACGGGACAGCAAGAGACCCAGTACTTC
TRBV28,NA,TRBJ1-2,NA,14,CASSALQGPYGYTF,TGTGCCAGCAGTGCCTTACAGGGCCCCTACGGCTACACCTTC
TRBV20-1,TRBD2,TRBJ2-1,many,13,CSARDLGGNEQFF,TGCAGTGCTAGAGATCTCGGGGGGAATGAGCAGTTCTTC
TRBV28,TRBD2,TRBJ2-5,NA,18,CASSLPPISGRARETQYF,TGTGCCAGCAGTTTACCCCCCATTAGCGGGAGGGCCCGAGAGACCCAGTACTTC
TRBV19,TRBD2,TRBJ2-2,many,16,CASSMELAGTTGELFF,TGTGCCAGTAGTATGGAACTAGCGGGGACTACCGGGGAGCTGTTTTTT
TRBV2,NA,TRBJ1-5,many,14,CASSDLQVRQPQHF,TGTGCCAGCAGTGATTTGCAGGTCCGGCAGCCCCAGCATTTT
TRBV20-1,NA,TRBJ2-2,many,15,CSARKQGVGTGELFF,TGCAGTGCTAGAAAGCAGGGAGTTGGGACCGGGGAGCTGTTTTTT
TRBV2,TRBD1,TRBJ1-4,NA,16,CASLRDRSATNEKLFF,TGTGCCAGTCTCCGGGACAGGAGTGCAACTAATGAAAAACTGTTTTTT
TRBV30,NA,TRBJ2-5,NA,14,CAWKQGPRTETQYF,TGTGCCTGGAAACAGGGTCCGCGAACGGAGACCCAGTACTTC
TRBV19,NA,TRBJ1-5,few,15,CASSYSVAVNQPQHF,TGTGCCAGTAGCTACAGCGTAGCGGTCAATCAGCCCCAGCATTTT
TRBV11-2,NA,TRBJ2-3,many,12,CASSKDTYTQYF,TGTGCCAGCAGCAAGGACACTTATACGCAGTATTTT
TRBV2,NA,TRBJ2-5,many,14,CASGATRLQETQYF,TGTGCCAGCGGGGCGACGCGACTGCAAGAGACCCAGTACTTC
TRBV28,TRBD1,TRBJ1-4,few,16,CASSSGQGAANEKLFF,TGTGCCAGCAGTTCCGGACAGGGGGCCGCTAATGAAAAACTGTTTTTT
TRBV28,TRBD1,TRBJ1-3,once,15,CASSGATGAGNTIYF,TGTGCCAGCAGTGGGGCGACAGGGGCTGGAAACACCATATATTTT
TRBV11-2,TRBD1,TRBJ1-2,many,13,CASSPQGGDGYTF,TGTGCCAGCAGCCCCCAGGGGGGGGATGGCTACACCTTC
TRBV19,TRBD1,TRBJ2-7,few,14,CASRAGTATDEQYF,TGTGCCAGTAGGGCCGGGACAGCAACTGACGAGCAGTACTTC
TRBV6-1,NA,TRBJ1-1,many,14,CASSQGLMNTEAFF,TGTGCCAGCAGCCAGGGGCTCATGAACACTGAAGCTTTCTTT